This T cell receptor (beta chain) was obtained from a study of a mutant IDH1 vaccine in newly diagnosed glioma. In the study overall: Patients under treatment included around 60% males and 37.5% females and had a mean age of around 40 years. The study, taken as a whole, reports: Pseudoprogression apparently lacked any relation to changes in top peripheral T cell clonotypes.

Concerning this clone itself: No antigen is known for it.

The time point: baseline, week 1 (first vaccination visit). Treatment here: pre-vaccination baseline after standard-of-care therapy. Donors had new IDH1-mutant astrocytomas of WHO grade 3 or 4 (ATRX-lost). Only in-frame clones appear in the TCRdb table, and some are missing; sequencing was by immunoSEQ multiplex PCR. The data contain around 100,000 clones, almost 85% of them singletons. This CDR3 spans 14 amino acids. V lost 2 bases to trimming and J lost 4 bases, with 9 bases between them. Per the germline V gene, CDR1 is SNHLY and CDR2 is FYNNEI. V and J are TRBV2 and TRBJ1-3; unclear D gene. This specimen consisted of PBMCs, obtained from a glioma patient treated with radiotherapy, temozolomide or both. The receptor comes from a middle-aged man with glioma. Some clones in this sample may be carry-over from other donors' samples. The CDR3: CASSERGRGNTIYF. The CDR3 DNA reads as TGTGCCAGCAGTGAACGTGGACGAGGAAACACCATATATTTT.